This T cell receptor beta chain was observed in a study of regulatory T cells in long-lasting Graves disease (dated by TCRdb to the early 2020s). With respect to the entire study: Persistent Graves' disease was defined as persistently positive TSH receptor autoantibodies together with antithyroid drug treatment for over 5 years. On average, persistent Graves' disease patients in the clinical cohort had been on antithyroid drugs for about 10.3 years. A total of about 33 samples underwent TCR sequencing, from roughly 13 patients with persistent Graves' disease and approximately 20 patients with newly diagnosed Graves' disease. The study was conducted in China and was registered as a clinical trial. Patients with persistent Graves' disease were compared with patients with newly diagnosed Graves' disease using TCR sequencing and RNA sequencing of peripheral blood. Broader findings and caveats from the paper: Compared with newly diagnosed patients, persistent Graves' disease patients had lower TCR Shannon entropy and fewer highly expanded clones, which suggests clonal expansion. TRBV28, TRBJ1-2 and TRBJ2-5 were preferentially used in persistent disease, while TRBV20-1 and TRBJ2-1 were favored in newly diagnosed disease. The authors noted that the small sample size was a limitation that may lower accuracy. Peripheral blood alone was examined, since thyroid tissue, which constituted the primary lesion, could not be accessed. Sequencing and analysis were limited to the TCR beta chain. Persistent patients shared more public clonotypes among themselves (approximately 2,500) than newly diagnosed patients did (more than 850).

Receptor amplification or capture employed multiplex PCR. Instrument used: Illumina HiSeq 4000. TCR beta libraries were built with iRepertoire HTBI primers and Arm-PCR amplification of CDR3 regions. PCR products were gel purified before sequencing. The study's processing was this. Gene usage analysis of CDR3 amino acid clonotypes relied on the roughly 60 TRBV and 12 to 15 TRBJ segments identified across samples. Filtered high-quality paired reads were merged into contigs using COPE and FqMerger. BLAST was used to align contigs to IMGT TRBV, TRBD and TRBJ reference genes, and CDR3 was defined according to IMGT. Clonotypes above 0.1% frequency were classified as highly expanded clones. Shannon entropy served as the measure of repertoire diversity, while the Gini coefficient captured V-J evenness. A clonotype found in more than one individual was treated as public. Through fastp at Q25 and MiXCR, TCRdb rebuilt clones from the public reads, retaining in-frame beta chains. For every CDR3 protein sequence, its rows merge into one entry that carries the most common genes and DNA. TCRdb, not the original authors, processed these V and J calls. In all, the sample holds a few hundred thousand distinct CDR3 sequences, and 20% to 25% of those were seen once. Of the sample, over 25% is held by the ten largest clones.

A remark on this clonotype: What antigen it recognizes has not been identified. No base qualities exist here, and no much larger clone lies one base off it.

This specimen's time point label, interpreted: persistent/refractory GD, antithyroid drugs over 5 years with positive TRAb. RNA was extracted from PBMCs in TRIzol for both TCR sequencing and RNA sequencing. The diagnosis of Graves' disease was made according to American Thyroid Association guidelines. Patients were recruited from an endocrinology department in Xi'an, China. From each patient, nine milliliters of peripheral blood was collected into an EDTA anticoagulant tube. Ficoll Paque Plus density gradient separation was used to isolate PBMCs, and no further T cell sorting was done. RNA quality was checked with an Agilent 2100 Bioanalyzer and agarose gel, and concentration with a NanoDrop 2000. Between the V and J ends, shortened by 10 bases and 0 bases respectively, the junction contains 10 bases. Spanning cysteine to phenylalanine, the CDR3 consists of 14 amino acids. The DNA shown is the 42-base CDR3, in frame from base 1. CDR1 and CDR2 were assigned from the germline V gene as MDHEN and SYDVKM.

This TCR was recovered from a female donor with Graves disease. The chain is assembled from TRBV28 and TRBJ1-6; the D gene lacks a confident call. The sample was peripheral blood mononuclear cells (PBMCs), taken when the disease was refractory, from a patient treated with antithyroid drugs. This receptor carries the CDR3 CATEAVSYNSPLHF. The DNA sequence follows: TGTGCCACCGAAGCCGTCTCCTATAATTCACCCCTCCACTTT.